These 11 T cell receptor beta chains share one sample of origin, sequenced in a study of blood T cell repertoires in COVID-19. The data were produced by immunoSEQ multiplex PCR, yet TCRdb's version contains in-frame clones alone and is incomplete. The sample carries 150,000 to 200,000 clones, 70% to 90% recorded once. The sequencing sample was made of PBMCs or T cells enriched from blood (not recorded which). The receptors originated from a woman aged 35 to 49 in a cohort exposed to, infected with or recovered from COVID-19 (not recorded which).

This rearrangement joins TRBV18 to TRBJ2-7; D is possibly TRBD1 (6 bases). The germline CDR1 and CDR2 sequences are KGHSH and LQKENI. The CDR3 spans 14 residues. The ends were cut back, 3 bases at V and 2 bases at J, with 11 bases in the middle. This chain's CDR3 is CASSPAGVPYEQYF. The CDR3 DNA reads TGTGCCAGCTCACCGGCAGGGGTCCCCTACGAGCAGTACTTC.

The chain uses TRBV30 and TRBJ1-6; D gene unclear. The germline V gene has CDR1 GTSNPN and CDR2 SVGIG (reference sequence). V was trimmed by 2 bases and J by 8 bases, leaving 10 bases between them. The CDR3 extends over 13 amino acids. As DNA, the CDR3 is TGTGCCTGGAGTCCCGGTTTTGATTCACCCCTCCACTTT. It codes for CAWSPGFDSPLHF.

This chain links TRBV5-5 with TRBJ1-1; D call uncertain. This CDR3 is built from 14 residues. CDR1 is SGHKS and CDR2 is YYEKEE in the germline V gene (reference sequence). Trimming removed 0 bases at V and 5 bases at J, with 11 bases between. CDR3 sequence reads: CASSLETLRTEAFF. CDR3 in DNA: TGTGCCAGCAGCTTGGAGACTTTAAGGACTGAAGCTTTCTTT.

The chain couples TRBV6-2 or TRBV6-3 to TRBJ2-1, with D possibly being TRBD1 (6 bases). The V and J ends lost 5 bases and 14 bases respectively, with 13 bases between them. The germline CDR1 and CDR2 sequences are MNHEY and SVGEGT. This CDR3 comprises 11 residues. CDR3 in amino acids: CASSPGAGEFF. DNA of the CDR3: TGTGCCAGCAGTCCCGGGGCAGGGGAGTTCTTC.

CDR3 sequence: CASSTRDRGQTQYF. The CDR3 region has the DNA TGTGCCAGCAGCACCCGGGACAGGGGGCAGACCCAGTACTTC. The J gene is TRBJ2-5, the V gene TRBV13; 12 bases are a match to TRBD1. The ends lost 5 bases at V and 6 bases at J; junction bases unmatched: 4. Germline values: CDR1 PRHDT, CDR2 FYEKMQ (reference sequence). The CDR3 length is 14 residues.

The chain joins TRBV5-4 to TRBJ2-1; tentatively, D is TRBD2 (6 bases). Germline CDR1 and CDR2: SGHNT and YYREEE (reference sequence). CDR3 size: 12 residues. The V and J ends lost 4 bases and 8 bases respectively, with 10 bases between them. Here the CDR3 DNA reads TGTGCCAGCAGCCTAGCGAGCGATGAGCAGTTCTTC. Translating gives CASSLASDEQFF.

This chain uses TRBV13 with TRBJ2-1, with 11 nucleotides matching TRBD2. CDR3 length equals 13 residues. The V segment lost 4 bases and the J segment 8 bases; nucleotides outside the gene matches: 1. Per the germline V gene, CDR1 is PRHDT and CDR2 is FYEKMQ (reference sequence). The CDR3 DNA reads TGTGCCAGCAGCTATAGCGGGGGGGATGAGCAGTTCTTC. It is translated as CASSYSGGDEQFF.

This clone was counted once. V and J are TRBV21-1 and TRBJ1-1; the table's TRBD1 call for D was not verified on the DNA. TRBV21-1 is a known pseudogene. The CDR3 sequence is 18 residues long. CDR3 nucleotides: TGTGCCAGCAGCCTCAGCGGGACAGGGGAAGGAGAGAACACTGAAGCTTTCTTT. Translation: CASSLSGTGEGENTEAFF.

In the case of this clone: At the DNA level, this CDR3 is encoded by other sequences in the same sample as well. CDR3 nucleotides: TGTGCCAGCAGCTTAGAGTATGGACAGAACTATGGCTACACCTTC. This gives the protein CASSLEYGQNYGYTF. The rearrangement links TRBV11-2 to TRBJ1-2, with a possible D match to TRBD1 (6 bases). Deletions cut 0 bases from V and 2 bases from J, with 10 bases between. Germline V gene lookup returns CDR1 SGHAT and CDR2 FQNNGV. CDR3 length: 15 residues.

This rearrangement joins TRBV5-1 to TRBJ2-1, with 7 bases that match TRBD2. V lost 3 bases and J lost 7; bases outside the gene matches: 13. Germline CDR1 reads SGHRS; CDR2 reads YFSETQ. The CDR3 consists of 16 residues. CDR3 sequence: CASSSPFGEGVNEQFF. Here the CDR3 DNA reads TGCGCCAGCAGCTCACCTTTCGGGGAGGGTGTAAATGAGCAGTTCTTC.

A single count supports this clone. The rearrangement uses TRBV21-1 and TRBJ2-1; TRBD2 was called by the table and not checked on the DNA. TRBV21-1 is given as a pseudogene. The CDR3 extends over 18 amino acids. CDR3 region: CASSKLGTSVRNYNEQFF. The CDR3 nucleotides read TGTGCCAGCAGCAAATTGGGAACTAGCGTCCGCAACTACAATGAGCAGTTCTTC.